This TCR beta chain was documented in a study of blood T cell repertoires in COVID-19. With respect to this clone: The junction departs from the called germline gene at one end, perhaps through a read error.

CDR1 is SNHLY, CDR2 FYNNEI, per germline. The CDR3 runs to 13 residues. Data came from immunoSEQ multiplex PCR; TCRdb stores just in-frame clones and leaves some out. There are approximately 75,000 clones in the sample; about nine tenths occur only once, and 6.9% lies in the top ten. The sequencing input was peripheral blood. This TCR derives from a human donor in a cohort sampled during active COVID-19. This chain uses TRBV2 with TRBJ2-5; 7 nucleotides align to TRBD1. CDR3 bases: TGTGCCAGCAGGTACACAGGGGAAGAGGCCCAGTACTTC. Translated, it gives CASRYTGEEAQYF.